The rows below give T cell receptor beta chains drawn from one sample of a study of blood T cell repertoires in COVID-19. The repertoire was sequenced with immunoSEQ multiplex PCR; TCRdb's copy has only in-frame clones and lacks some. The repertoire holds 250,000 or so clones, with roughly 84% as singletons. Sequencing was performed on PBMCs or T cells enriched from blood (not recorded which). These receptors originate from a woman aged 50 to 65 who had been exposed to COVID-19. Both conserved end residues are part of each CDR3. D genes are given only for firm matches. Some rows have no size entry. The others give once, few or many, or a class for an expanded clone.

V gene	clone size	J gene	D gene	CDR3 DNA	CDR3 protein
TRBV5-4	.	TRBJ2-1	TRBD2	TGTGCCAGCAGCTTCCCTAGCGGGGGTTCCTACAATGAGCAGTTCTTC	CASSFPSGGSYNEQFF
TRBV28	.	TRBJ1-5	.	TGTGCCAGCAGTTTTACAGCCACGGGCAATCAGCCCCAGCATTTT	CASSFTATGNQPQHF
TRBV18	.	TRBJ2-1	TRBD1	TGTGCCAGCTCACCATTGACCGGGACAGGGGTCAATGAGCAGTTCTTC	CASSPLTGTGVNEQFF
TRBV18	.	TRBJ1-5	.	TGTGCCAGCTCACAAGGACGGGACAATCAGCCCCAGCATTTT	CASSQGRDNQPQHF
TRBV28	.	TRBJ1-2	TRBD1	TGTGCCACCGGCGGGGGACAGGTCTTTGGCTACACCTTC	CATGGGQVFGYTF
TRBV10-3	.	TRBJ1-5	.	TGTGCCATCAGTGGGCAGGGAGGTGACAATCAGCCCCAGCATTTT	CAISGQGGDNQPQHF
TRBV27	.	TRBJ2-2	TRBD2	TGTGCCAGCCGGGGGGGCTTATTCTCCACCGGGGAGCTGTTTTTT	CASRGGLFSTGELFF
TRBV9	.	TRBJ1-1	TRBD1	TGTGCCAGCAGCGAGGGACAGGGGGACACTGAAGCTTTCTTT	CASSEGQGDTEAFF
TRBV5-1	.	TRBJ2-7	.	TGCGCCAGCAGCGCCACAGGGAGCCCTGGCGAGCAGTACTTC	CASSATGSPGEQYF
TRBV2	.	TRBJ1-2	.	TGTGCCACCACCGCGGGACTCCTTAGCTATGGCTACACCTTC	CATTAGLLSYGYTF
TRBV2	.	TRBJ1-2	.	TGTGCCAGCAGTGAAGCCAGGGGCGGCGGCTACACCTTC	CASSEARGGGYTF
TRBV15	.	TRBJ1-2	TRBD1	TGTGCCACCAGCAGACCCTCTACGACAGGGAATGGCTACACCTTC	CATSRPSTTGNGYTF
TRBV3-1/TRBV3-2	.	TRBJ1-3	.	TGTGCCAGCAGCCAAGTCTCTCCCAGCTCTGGAAACACCATATATTTT	CASSQVSPSSGNTIYF
TRBV7-9	.	TRBJ2-2	.	TGTGCCAGCAGCTTACAGGGATTTAATTTCGCCGGGGAGCTGTTTTTT	CASSLQGFNFAGELFF
TRBV7-8	.	TRBJ2-1	TRBD2	TGTGCCAGCAGACTACCGACTAGCGGGGGAGGTGAGCAGTTCTTC	CASRLPTSGGGEQFF
TRBV19	.	TRBJ1-1	.	TGTGCCAGTAGGCGAGAGACAGAGATCACTGAAGCTTTCTTT	CASRRETEITEAFF
TRBV19	.	TRBJ1-2	.	TGTGCCAGTAGTATCAGTGAAGGGGATGGCTACACCTTC	CASSISEGDGYTF
TRBV28	few	TRBJ2-2	.	TGTGCCAGCAACCGCAACGGTAGAAACACCGGGGAGCTGTTTTTT	CASNRNGRNTGELFF
TRBV10-2	.	TRBJ1-1	TRBD1	TGCGCCAGCAGTGATCCACAGGGGTTGTACACTGAAGCTTTCTTT	CASSDPQGLYTEAFF
TRBV7-2	.	TRBJ2-3	.	TGTGCCAGCAAACCTGCCGGGTCCACAGATACGCAGTATTTT	CASKPAGSTDTQYF
TRBV7-8	.	TRBJ1-2	.	TGTGCCAGCAGCTTGGGAAGGGGTCGTAACTATGGCTACACCTTC	CASSLGRGRNYGYTF
TRBV6-2/TRBV6-3	.	TRBJ1-3	.	TGTGCCAGCAGTTACTCCGAGGCCTCTGGAAACACCATATATTTT	CASSYSEASGNTIYF
TRBV2	.	TRBJ2-7	.	TGTGCCAGCAGTCTTTTATCAGACAGGCACTACGAGCAGTACTTC	CASSLLSDRHYEQYF
TRBV9	.	TRBJ1-2	.	TGTGCTGGGGGGAGCACGTCTAACTATGGCTACACCTTC	CAGGSTSNYGYTF
TRBV14	.	TRBJ2-1	.	TGTGCCAGCAGCCCTAAGATCGGGGTGCCCAGCTCCTACAATGAGCAGTTCTTC	CASSPKIGVPSSYNEQFF
TRBV7-9	.	TRBJ2-3	.	TGTGCCAGCAGCTCTCGCCGGGACACTCGAACAGATACGCAGTATTTT	CASSSRRDTRTDTQYF
TRBV30	.	TRBJ2-3	.	TGTGCCTGGAGTGTAGGCCAGGCTAGCACAGATACGCAGTATTTT	CAWSVGQASTDTQYF
TRBV7-9	.	TRBJ1-2	.	TGTGCCAGCAGCTTCACAGGGTTTGGCAATGGCTACACCTTC	CASSFTGFGNGYTF
TRBV2	.	TRBJ2-2	.	TGTGCCAGCAGTAGCTCGGGGTTCACCGGGGAGCTGTTTTTT	CASSSSGFTGELFF
TRBV16	.	TRBJ1-1	TRBD1	TGTGCCAGCAGCCGCGAAAACAGGGGTCTCACTGAAGCTTTCTTT	CASSRENRGLTEAFF
TRBV12-3/TRBV12-4	.	TRBJ1-1	TRBD1	TGTGCCAGCAGGTCGGGACAGGGACTAAAAGCTTTCTTT	CASRSGQGLKAFF
TRBV14	.	TRBJ1-1	TRBD1	TGTGCCAGCAGCCGCCCAGGGGGCAAGACTGAAGCTTTCTTT	CASSRPGGKTEAFF
TRBV29-1	once	TRBJ2-7	.	TGCAGCGTGCCCGAAGGCGGAGGCGAGCAGTACTTC	CSVPEGGGEQYF
TRBV7-9	.	TRBJ2-7	TRBD1	TGTGCCAGTGAGGGGACAGGGCCCTACGAGCAGTACTTC	CASEGTGPYEQYF
TRBV27	.	TRBJ1-2	.	TGTGCCAGCAGTATGGGGGGGAGGATATCGGGCTACACCTTC	CASSMGGRISGYTF
TRBV12-3/TRBV12-4	.	TRBJ1-2	.	TGTGCCAGCAGTTTAGGAGTCTATGGCTACACCTTC	CASSLGVYGYTF
TRBV5-1	.	TRBJ1-2	.	TGCGCCAGCAGCCGTGGTACCGGTGGCTACACCTTC	CASSRGTGGYTF
TRBV30	.	TRBJ2-7	TRBD1	TGTGCCTGGAGTGTTGGGACAGGCAACTACGAGCAGTACTTC	CAWSVGTGNYEQYF
TRBV18	.	TRBJ1-1	TRBD1	TGTGCCAGCTCACAGACAGGGGTTGACACTGAAGCTTTCTTT	CASSQTGVDTEAFF
TRBV27	once	TRBJ1-2	.	TGTGCCAGCAGTTTATTGGCCGGAGTCTCCCCCCATTCTGGCTACACCTTC	CASSLLAGVSPHSGYTF
TRBV27	.	TRBJ1-1	.	TGTGCCAGCAGTTTCGCCGCGCCATCTGAAGCTTTCTTT	CASSFAAPSEAFF
TRBV27	.	TRBJ2-5	.	TGTGCCAGCAGCGATCTCGGGGAAGAGACCCAGTACTTC	CASSDLGEETQYF
TRBV5-4	.	TRBJ2-7	TRBD1	TGTGCCAGCAGCTTGGGTGGACAGGTCTACGAGCAGTACTTC	CASSLGGQVYEQYF
TRBV12-5	.	TRBJ2-1	TRBD1	TGTGCTAGTGGGGGGGACAGGGGCAATGAGCAGTTCTTC	CASGGDRGNEQFF
TRBV10-3	.	TRBJ2-5	TRBD2	TGTGCCATCAGTGAGGGCGGGAGGGAGACCCAGTACTTC	CAISEGGRETQYF
TRBV29-1	.	TRBJ2-7	.	TGCAGCGTTGCGGCAGGGATCGGAGACTACGAGCAGTACTTC	CSVAAGIGDYEQYF
TRBV5-1	.	TRBJ2-1	.	TGCGCCAGCTCCGAGGGTGAGCAGTTCTTC	CASSEGEQFF
TRBV27	.	TRBJ1-6	.	TGTGCCAGCAGTCCCGGACACCTTAGGTCCCTCCACTTT	CASSPGHLRSLHF
TRBV7-2	.	TRBJ2-7	.	TGTGCCAGCAGCCCCAGGGGACGGATCACCTACGAGCAGTACTTC	CASSPRGRITYEQYF
TRBV2	.	TRBJ1-1	.	TGTGCCAGCGGGAGCCTGATGAACACTGAAGCTTTCTTT	CASGSLMNTEAFF
TRBV5-1	few	TRBJ2-7	TRBD1	TGCGCCAGCAGCGCAGGGACAGTCTCCTACGAGCAGTACTTC	CASSAGTVSYEQYF